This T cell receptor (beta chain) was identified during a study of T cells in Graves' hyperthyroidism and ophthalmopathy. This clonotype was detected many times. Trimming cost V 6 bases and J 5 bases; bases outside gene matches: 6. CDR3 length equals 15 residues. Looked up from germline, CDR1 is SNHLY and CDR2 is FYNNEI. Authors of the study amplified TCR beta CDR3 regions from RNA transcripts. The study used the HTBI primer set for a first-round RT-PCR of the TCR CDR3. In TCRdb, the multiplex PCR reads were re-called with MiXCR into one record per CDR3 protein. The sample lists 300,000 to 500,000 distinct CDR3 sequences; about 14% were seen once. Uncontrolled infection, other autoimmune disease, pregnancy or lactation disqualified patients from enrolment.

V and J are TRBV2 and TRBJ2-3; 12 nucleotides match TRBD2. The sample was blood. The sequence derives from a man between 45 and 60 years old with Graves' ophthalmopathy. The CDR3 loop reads CASRRLAGEVDTQYF. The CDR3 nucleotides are TGTGCCAGCAGAAGACTAGCGGGAGAAGTAGATACGCAGTATTTT.